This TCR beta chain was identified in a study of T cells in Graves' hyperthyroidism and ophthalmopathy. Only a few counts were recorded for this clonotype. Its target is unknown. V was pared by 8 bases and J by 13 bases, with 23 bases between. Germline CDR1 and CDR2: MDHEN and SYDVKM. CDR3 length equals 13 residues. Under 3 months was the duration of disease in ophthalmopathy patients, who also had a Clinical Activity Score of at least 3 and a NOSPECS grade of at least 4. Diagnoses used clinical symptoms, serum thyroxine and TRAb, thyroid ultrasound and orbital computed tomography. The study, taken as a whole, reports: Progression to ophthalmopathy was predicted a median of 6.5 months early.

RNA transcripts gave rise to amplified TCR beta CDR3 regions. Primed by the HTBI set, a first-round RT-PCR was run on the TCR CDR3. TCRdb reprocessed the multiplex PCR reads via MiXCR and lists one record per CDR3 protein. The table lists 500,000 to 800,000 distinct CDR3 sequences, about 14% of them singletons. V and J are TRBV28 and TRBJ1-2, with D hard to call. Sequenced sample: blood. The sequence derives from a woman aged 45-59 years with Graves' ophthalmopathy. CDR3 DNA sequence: TGTGCCAGCGGTATCGGGAGACATATTCACCGCACCTTC. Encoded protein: CASGIGRHIHRTF.